The 11 T cell receptor beta chains presented below share a single source sample, sequenced in a study of CD8 T cells in ankylosing spondylitis. Whole-study findings and limits: Apparently characteristic of ankylosing spondylitis blood was a TCR beta motif (eight highly homologous variants).

TCRdb re-analysed the 5' RACE reads in MiXCR, keeping a single row per CDR3 protein. The table has approximately 140,000 distinct CDR3 sequences, roughly a sixth seen once. Their target antigens are unknown. The sequenced sample consisted of blood, either unsorted or a sorted T cell fraction (not recorded which). The receptors derive from a male donor with ankylosing spondylitis.

This chain joins TRBV19 and TRBJ2-3; D is unclear. The V gene lost 7 bases and the J gene lost 2 bases, with 16 bases spanning the gap. In germline, CDR1 is LNHDA, CDR2 SQIVND (reference sequence). This CDR3 region has 15 residues. In DNA form, the CDR3 reads TGTGCCAGTAAGGATATGGTCCGGGTCACAGATACGCAGTATTTT. This gives the protein CASKDMVRVTDTQYF.

The chain carries TRBV24-1 and TRBJ1-5; D remains ambiguous. Germline V gene data show CDR1 as KGHDR and CDR2 as SFDVKD. The length of the CDR3 is 12 residues. V gave up 4 bases and J gave up 4 bases, with 4 bases separating them. The DNA of the CDR3 is TGTGCCACCAGTGAGCTTAATCAGCCCCAGCATTTT. Translated, it gives CATSELNQPQHF.

The chain uses TRBV28 and TRBJ2-7; 12 bases fit TRBD2. There are 18 residues in the CDR3. The V gene's germline CDR1 is MDHEN and CDR2 SYDVKM. The V segment lost 4 bases and the J segment 2 bases; nucleotides outside the gene matches: 12. The CDR3 bases are TGTGCCAGCAGTTCCCCCCCGCTCCGACTAGCGGGAGCCTACGAGCAGTACTTC. This encodes CASSSPPLRLAGAYEQYF.

The chain carries TRBV2 and TRBJ2-3, with 7 bases matching TRBD2. Germline V gene data show CDR1 as SNHLY and CDR2 as FYNNEI. With 6 bases clipped from V and 1 base from J, the junction kept 7 bases outside the gene matches. The CDR3 consists of 15 residues. The CDR3 protein is CASRYLAARTDTQYF. The CDR3 DNA reads as TGTGCCAGCAGGTACCTAGCGGCACGCACAGATACGCAGTATTTT.

The chain uses TRBV27 and TRBJ2-7; TRBD1 matches at 7 bases. V trimming: 3 bases; J trimming: 7 bases; junction bases outside the gene matches: 12. The length of the CDR3 is 15 residues. Germline CDR1 and CDR2: MNHEY and SMNVEV (reference sequence). In DNA, the CDR3 is TGTGCCAGCAGTTTGACAGGGTCCCAGATATGGGAGCAGTACTTC. Translated: CASSLTGSQIWEQYF.

The rearrangement links TRBV18 to TRBJ2-5; D assignment may be TRBD1 or TRBD2 (6 bases each). This CDR3 region has 19 residues. The germline gives CDR1 KGHSH, CDR2 LQKENI. Deletions cut 0 bases from V and 3 bases from J, with 23 bases between. In DNA, the CDR3 is TGTGCCAGCTCACCACCGGGACTCGTACAGGGTTGGCGCAAAGAGACCCAGTACTTC. This translates into CASSPPGLVQGWRKETQYF.

This clonotype turned up a few times. The chain recombines TRBV27 with TRBJ2-7; D ambiguous. This CDR3 is built from 12 residues. Germline values: CDR1 MNHEY, CDR2 SMNVEV (reference sequence). V was trimmed by 5 bases and J by 6 bases, leaving 11 bases between them. Written as DNA, the CDR3 is TGTGCCAGCAGTCCCGGCCCCGCCGAGCAGTACTTC. Its translation: CASSPGPAEQYF.

This clonotype was seen a few times. The rearrangement joins TRBV20-1 to TRBJ1-1, with TRBD1 matching over 9 bases. Losses at the gene ends were 2 bases for V and 11 bases for J; bases not matched to a gene: 12. Germline V CDR1 and CDR2: DFQATT, SNEGSKA (reference sequence). The CDR3 runs to 14 residues. CDR3 nucleotide sequence: TGCAGTGCTAGACCGGGACAGGGTGCTGTAGGGGCTTTCTTT. This translates into CSARPGQGAVGAFF.

This clonotype came up a few times. The chain links TRBV7-9 to TRBJ2-7; no clear D gene. The CDR3 loop spans 12 amino acids. In germline, CDR1 is SEHNR, CDR2 FQNEAQ (reference sequence). Deletions cut 4 bases from V and 5 bases from J, with 9 bases between. CDR3 nucleotides: TGTGCCAGCAGCTCGAACCCCCACGAGCAGTACTTC. Its protein product is CASSSNPHEQYF.

V usage is TRBV18 and J usage is TRBJ1-5; D might be TRBD1 (5 bases). Germline CDR1 is KGHSH and CDR2 is LQKENI. Between the trimmed V and J ends, which lost 5 bases and 4 bases, there was a span of 9 bases. The CDR3 is 13 amino acids. CDR3 sequence (DNA): TGTGCCAGCTCATTCAGGGAAAATCAGCCCCAGCATTTT. As protein: CASSFRENQPQHF.

This clonotype has only a few counts. The chain uses TRBV11-2 and TRBJ2-1; the D call may be TRBD1 or TRBD2 (5 bases each). Germline CDR1 SGHAT, CDR2 FQNNGV. Trimming removed 1 base at V and 15 bases at J, with 19 bases between. CDR3 length equals 14 residues. CDR3 sequence: CASSLVQGVRGAFF. CDR3 DNA: TGTGCCAGCAGCTTAGTCCAAGGGGTTCGGGGCGCGTTCTTC.